These 25 T cell receptor beta chains were sequenced from one sample in a study of shared clonotypes between healthy human individuals. Method: immunoSEQ multiplex PCR; TCRdb's copy keeps in-frame clones and lacks some. The repertoire includes 2,100,000 or so clones, approximately 96% of them detected once, and more than 0.1% sits in the top ten. The sequenced sample consisted of naive CD4+ T cells sorted from blood. Subset noted: CD45RA+ positively selected. The receptor source for this set is a man aged 18-30 years in good health.

CDR3 in DNA: TGCGCCAGCAGCCAAGATTCGGAGGGTCCTTGGTCACCCCTCCACTTT. Translation gives CASSQDSEGPWSPLHF. The chain employs TRBV4-3 and TRBJ1-6, with D hard to call. Germline CDR1 and CDR2: LGHNA and YSLEER. CDR3 size: 16 residues. The V gene lost 0 bases and the J gene lost 10 bases, with 16 bases spanning the gap.

The chain joins TRBV25-1 to TRBJ2-5; perhaps TRBD1 as D (6 bases). The CDR3 is made up of 15 amino acids. Germline loops: CDR1 MGHDK, CDR2 SYGVNS. V lost 4 bases and J lost 5, with 17 bases in between. CDR3 loop: CASSARGRGVETQYF. The CDR3 DNA is TGTGCCAGCAGTGCTAGGGGCAGGGGCGTGGAGACCCAGTACTTC.

V and J are TRBV10-2 and TRBJ2-7; 7 bases align to TRBD1. Trimming removed 10 bases from V and 0 bases from J; junction bases left unmatched: 6. Germline loops: CDR1 WSHSY, CDR2 SAAADI. The CDR3 is made up of 13 amino acids. The DNA for the CDR3 is TGCGCCACCCGACAGGGTAACTCCTACGAGCAGTACTTC. Translation gives CATRQGNSYEQYF.

V and J are TRBV2 and TRBJ2-2, with 11 bases fitting TRBD2. Germline CDR1 and CDR2: SNHLY and FYNNEI. The CDR3 extends over 17 amino acids. V trimming: 3 bases; J trimming: 0 bases; junction bases outside the gene matches: 3. The CDR3: CASSDNSGGANTGELFF. Here the CDR3 DNA reads TGTGCCAGCAGTGACAATAGCGGGGGGGCGAACACCGGGGAGCTGTTTTTT.

The chain joins TRBV5-4 to TRBJ2-4; 7 nucleotides line up with TRBD2. Germline values: CDR1 SGHNT, CDR2 YYREEE (reference sequence). This CDR3 comprises 15 residues. Trimming cost V 0 bases and J 5 bases; bases outside gene matches: 5. Here the CDR3 DNA reads TGTGCCAGCAGCTTGGATGGGAGGGCCCAAAACATTCAGTACTTC. It is translated as CASSLDGRAQNIQYF.

The chain uses TRBV7-9 and TRBJ2-1; TRBD2 agrees at 12 bases. The CDR3 loop spans 15 amino acids. V trimming: 4 bases; J trimming: 8 bases; junction bases outside the gene matches: 6. Germline CDR1 is SEHNR and CDR2 is FQNEAQ (reference sequence). The CDR3 coding sequence is TGTGCCAGCAGCTCCAGACTAGCGGGAGTTGATGAGCAGTTCTTC. Translation: CASSSRLAGVDEQFF.

The V gene is TRBV28, the J gene TRBJ2-7, with a tentative D call TRBD1 (6 bases). The CDR3 sequence is 11 residues long. CDR1 and CDR2 from the germline V gene are MDHEN and SYDVKM. Trimming shortened V by 5 bases and J by 7 bases, and 9 bases separated the two germline ends. CDR3 coding DNA: TGTGCCAGCAGTCAGGGGAGTGAGCAGTACTTC. Translated, it gives CASSQGSEQYF.

The V call is TRBV9, the J call TRBJ2-2, with 7 bases that match TRBD1. Germline CDR1 SGDLS, CDR2 YYNGEE. The CDR3 is made up of 15 amino acids. V shed 2 bases and J 4 bases; nucleotides not matched to a gene: 5. CDR3 amino acids: CASSVRGISTGELFF. CDR3 DNA: TGTGCCAGCAGCGTCAGGGGGATAAGCACCGGGGAGCTGTTTTTT.

This rearrangement joins TRBV27 to TRBJ2-3; perhaps TRBD2 as D (5 bases). V lost 6 bases and J lost 14, with 21 bases in between. CDR1 MNHEY and CDR2 SMNVEV come from the germline V gene (reference sequence). The CDR3 totals 13 residues. The CDR3 bases are TGTGCCAGCAGCTTTCGGACTGCAGGAGCAGTGTATTTT. Translation: CASSFRTAGAVYF.

The V gene is TRBV12-5, the J gene TRBJ2-1, with 11 bases matching TRBD1. CDR3 length: 17 residues. Trimming removed 0 bases from V and 10 bases from J; junction bases left unmatched: 11. In germline, CDR1 is LGHNT, CDR2 FRNRAP. Here the CDR3 reads CASGLVLVGQGGYEQFF. In DNA, the CDR3 is TGTGCTAGTGGTTTGGTACTGGTGGGACAGGGGGGGTACGAGCAGTTCTTC.

V gene TRBV9 combines with J gene TRBJ1-1; the D is unclear. V gave up 2 bases and J gave up 0 bases, with 5 bases separating them. Germline V lookup: CDR1 SGDLS, CDR2 YYNGEE. The CDR3 is 13 amino acids. The CDR3 DNA is TGTGCCAGCAGCGTCCGATTGAACACTGAAGCTTTCTTT. Translating gives CASSVRLNTEAFF.

The chain carries TRBV6-5 and TRBJ1-6; possible D gene TRBD1, 6 bases. This CDR3 has 14 amino acids. V was shortened by 1 base and J by 10 bases, with 11 bases between the two germline ends. CDR1 MNHEY and CDR2 SVGAGI come from the germline V gene. This CDR3 is CASSYFAGVSPLHF. The DNA of the CDR3 is TGTGCCAGCAGTTACTTCGCAGGGGTGTCACCCCTCCACTTT.

This CDR3 is CASSQDTGSYTGELFF. The CDR3 DNA is TGCGCCAGCAGCCAGGACACCGGGTCCTACACCGGGGAGCTGTTTTTT. The chain combines TRBV4-1 with TRBJ2-2, with D maybe TRBD1 (5 bases). CDR1 and CDR2 from the germline V gene are MGHRA and YSYEKL. V was cut by 3 bases and J by 3 bases, with 14 bases left in between. This CDR3 is 16 amino acids long.

This chain links TRBV19 with TRBJ2-7; perhaps TRBD1 as D (5 bases). This CDR3 is built from 15 residues. In germline, CDR1 is LNHDA, CDR2 SQIVND (reference sequence). Trimming cost V 4 bases and J 2 bases, with 15 bases left between them. The CDR3 DNA is TGTGCCAGTAGTACCCTATCCGGACAACCCTACGAGCAGTACTTC. Translated: CASSTLSGQPYEQYF.

The rearrangement links TRBV6-1 to TRBJ1-6, with D hard to call. The CDR3 has 17 residues. Per the germline V gene, CDR1 is MNHNS and CDR2 is SASEGT. V lost 4 bases and J lost 0, with 13 bases in between. This chain's CDR3 is CASSGGSGNSYNSPLHF. The CDR3 DNA reads as TGTGCCAGCAGTGGGGGTAGCGGAAACTCCTATAATTCACCCCTCCACTTT.

The chain is built from TRBV6-6 and TRBJ2-5; a possible D gene is TRBD2 (5 bases). Germline CDR1 reads MNHNY; CDR2 reads SVGAGI (reference sequence). Trimming stripped 0 bases from V and 5 bases from J, with 10 bases between. The CDR3 spans 14 residues. The CDR3 coding sequence is TGTGCCAGCAGTTACTCGAATTGGAGGGAGACCCAGTACTTC. Its translation: CASSYSNWRETQYF.

The rearrangement uses TRBV5-1 and TRBJ2-1, with 11 bases identical to TRBD2. The ends lost 4 bases at V and 7 bases at J; junction bases unmatched: 4. In germline, CDR1 is SGHRS, CDR2 YFSETQ. The length of the CDR3 is 14 residues. The CDR3: CASSASGGPNEQFF. The CDR3, as DNA: TGCGCCAGCAGCGCTAGCGGGGGGCCGAATGAGCAGTTCTTC.

This clone has more than one count but fewer than ten. This same CDR3 is encoded by further DNA sequences in the sample. The DNA for the CDR3 is TGCAGCGTTGATCAGGGGACAGATACGCAGTATTTT. It yields the protein CSVDQGTDTQYF. The chain uses TRBV29-1 and TRBJ2-3; a weak D match, TRBD1 (6 bases). Trimming shortened V by 3 bases and J by 3 bases, and 7 bases separated the two germline ends. The CDR3 consists of 12 residues. Germline CDR1 SQVTM, CDR2 ANQGSEA.

CDR3 loop: CASGKLAGPGGDTQYF. The CDR3 coding sequence is TGTGCCAGCGGGAAACTAGCGGGGCCCGGTGGGGATACGCAGTATTTT. This chain links TRBV28 with TRBJ2-3, with 10 bases aligning to TRBD2. Germline V lookup: CDR1 MDHEN, CDR2 SYDVKM. The CDR3 spans 16 residues. The V gene end was trimmed by 8 bases and the J gene end by 6 bases; junction bases not matched to a gene: 14.

The chain carries TRBV7-8 and TRBJ1-2; D may be TRBD1 (5 bases). Germline V gene data show CDR1 as SGHVS and CDR2 as FQNEAQ. Trimming removed 5 bases from V and 4 bases from J, with 14 bases in between. The length of the CDR3 is 14 residues. CDR3 DNA: TGTGCCAGCAGCCAGTCCAGGGTTTTCTATGGCTACACCTTC. This codes for CASSQSRVFYGYTF.

With respect to this clone: At one end, the junction sequence differs from germline, possibly due to a read error. This chain connects TRBV29-1 to TRBJ2-1, with TRBD1 matching 7 bases. Germline V CDR1 and CDR2: SQVTM, ANQGSEA. The CDR3 covers 13 residues. CDR3 protein: CTVRQGNYNEQFF. The CDR3 DNA sequence: TGCACCGTTAGACAGGGAAATTACAATGAGCAGTTCTTC.

The chain employs TRBV13 and TRBJ2-3; no clear D gene. With 3 bases removed from V and 6 bases from J, the gap between germline ends came to 4 bases. Germline V CDR1 and CDR2: PRHDT, FYEKMQ (reference sequence). The CDR3 has 11 amino acids. CDR3 amino acids: CASSFLDTQYF. The CDR3 nucleotides read TGTGCCAGCAGCTTCTTGGATACGCAGTATTTT.

V and J are TRBV5-6 and TRBJ2-7; no definite D call. There are 12 residues in the CDR3. Germline values: CDR1 SGHDT, CDR2 YYEEEE. V gave up 1 base and J gave up 7 bases, with 9 bases separating them. CDR3 sequence reads: CASSLSFGEQYF. CDR3 DNA sequence: TGTGCCAGCAGCTTGAGCTTCGGGGAGCAGTACTTC.

V is TRBV4-3 and J is TRBJ2-3; the match to TRBD2 covers 14 bases. Trimming took 1 base from V and 6 from J; bases not matched to a gene: 6. CDR1 and CDR2 (germline): LGHNA, YSLEER. The CDR3 consists of 17 residues. CDR3 coding DNA: TGCGCCAGCAGCCAAGCCTTCGGACTAGCGGGAGGCGATACGCAGTATTTT. This sequence encodes CASSQAFGLAGGDTQYF.

This clone was observed once. The chain is built from TRBV5-8 and TRBJ2-2; D gene uncertain. Trimming stripped 1 base from V and 1 base from J, with 5 bases between. The CDR3 is 14 residues long. Germline CDR1 reads SGHTS; CDR2 reads YDEGEE. The CDR3, as DNA: TGTGCCAGCAGCTTGACTATGAACACCGGGGAGCTGTTTTTT. The encoded protein is CASSLTMNTGELFF.